The sequence of this T cell receptor (beta chain) was determined in a study of T cells in women clearing cervical HPV infection. TCRdb's copy holds only in-frame clones and misses some; the assay was immunoSEQ multiplex PCR. The sample spans tens of thousands of clones; the ten largest clones claim around 2.8%. Cervical HPV DNA detected by MY09/MY11 PCR, typed by dot-blot. To note about this clone: Its antigen remains unknown. The read ends 3 residues early relative to the CDR3; the germline J gene fills the gap.

V was trimmed by 7 bases and J by 3 bases, leaving 7 bases between them. The germline gives CDR1 SEHNR, CDR2 FQNEAQ (reference sequence). This CDR3 is built from 11 residues. The study, taken as a whole, reports: CIN3+ cases had significantly higher TCR richness than controls; evenness did not differ. Associations may precede or follow infection; HPV-specific or memory T cells were not isolated.

This chain links TRBV7-9 with TRBJ2-7; D may be TRBD2 (5 bases). This TCR came from a woman aged 18 to 75 with a cervical HPV16 infection that either progressed to CIN3+ or cleared (not recorded which). The sample taken for sequencing was blood buffy coat. CDR3 amino acids: CASTRGYEQYF. The CDR3 bases that were read are TGTGCCAGCACCCGGGGCTACGAG.